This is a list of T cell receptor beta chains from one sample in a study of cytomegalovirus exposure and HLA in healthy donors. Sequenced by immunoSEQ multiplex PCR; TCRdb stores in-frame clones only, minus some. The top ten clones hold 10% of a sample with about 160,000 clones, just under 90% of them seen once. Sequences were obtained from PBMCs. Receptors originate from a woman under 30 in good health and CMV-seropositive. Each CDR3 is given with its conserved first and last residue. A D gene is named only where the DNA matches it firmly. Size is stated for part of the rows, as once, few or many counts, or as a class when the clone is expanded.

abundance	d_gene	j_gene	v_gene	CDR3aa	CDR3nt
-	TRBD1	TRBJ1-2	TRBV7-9	CASSWPGTAINYGYTF	TGTGCCAGCAGCTGGCCCGGGACAGCAATTAACTATGGCTACACCTTC
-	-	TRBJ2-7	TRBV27	CASSLNSGSYEQYF	TGTGCCAGCAGTTTAAATAGCGGATCCTACGAGCAGTACTTC
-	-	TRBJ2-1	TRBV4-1	CASSPGAASGYNEQFF	TGCGCCAGCAGCCCCGGGGCGGCGAGCGGGTACAATGAGCAGTTCTTC
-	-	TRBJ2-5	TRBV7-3	CASSGQGSETQYF	TGTGCCAGCAGCGGCCAGGGGTCGGAGACCCAGTACTTC
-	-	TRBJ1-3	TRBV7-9	CASGFARQGTTYSGNTIYF	TGTGCCAGCGGATTCGCCCGCCAGGGGACAACTTACTCTGGAAACACCATATATTTT
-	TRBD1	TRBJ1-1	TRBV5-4	CASNRLTGEDTEAFF	TGTGCCAGCAACCGACTCACAGGGGAGGACACTGAAGCTTTCTTT
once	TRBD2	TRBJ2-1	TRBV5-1	CASCFLGHGTSSYNEQFF	TGCGCCAGCTGCTTCTTAGGCCACGGGACTAGTTCCTACAATGAGCAGTTCTTC
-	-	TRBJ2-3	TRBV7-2	CASSLQGGTSTDTQYF	TGTGCCAGCAGCTTGCAGGGGGGTACTTCGACAGATACGCAGTATTTT
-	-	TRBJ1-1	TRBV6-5	CASSESGENTEAFF	TGTGCCAGCAGTGAATCGGGTGAGAACACTGAAGCTTTCTTT
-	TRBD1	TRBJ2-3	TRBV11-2	CASSPQGPDTQYF	TGTGCCAGCAGCCCACAGGGGCCAGATACGCAGTATTTT
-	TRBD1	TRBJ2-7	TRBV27	CASSFRTGATYEQYF	TGTGCCAGCAGTTTCAGGACAGGGGCGACCTACGAGCAGTACTTC
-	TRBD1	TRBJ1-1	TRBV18	CASSQKQGAPGEAFF	TGTGCCAGCTCACAAAAACAGGGGGCGCCGGGTGAAGCTTTCTTT
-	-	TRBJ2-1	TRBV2	CASTRQFSYNEQFF	TGTGCCAGCACCAGACAGTTCTCCTACAATGAGCAGTTCTTC
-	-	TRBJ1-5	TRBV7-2	CASSSQGGNQPQHF	TGTGCCAGCAGTTCACAGGGTGGCAATCAGCCCCAGCATTTT
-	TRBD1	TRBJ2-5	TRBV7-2	CASRELPGQRIETQYF	TGTGCCAGCAGGGAACTGCCGGGACAGAGGATAGAGACCCAGTACTTC
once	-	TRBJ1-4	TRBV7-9	CASSLAGENEKLFF	TGTGCCAGCAGCTTAGCAGGGGAAAATGAAAAACTGTTTTTT
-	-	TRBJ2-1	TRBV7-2	CASSLATSSYNEQFF	TGTGCCAGCAGCTTAGCAACCAGCTCCTACAATGAGCAGTTCTTC
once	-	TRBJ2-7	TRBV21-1	CASSKVVETSGRSTSYEQYF	TGTGCCAGCAGCAAAGTGGTAGAGACTAGCGGGAGAAGCACCTCCTACGAGCAGTACTTC
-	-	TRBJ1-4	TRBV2	CASRAGNEKLFF	TGTGCCAGCAGGGCGGGTAATGAAAAACTGTTTTTT
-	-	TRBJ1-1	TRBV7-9	CASSPKDSFMNTEAFF	TGTGCCAGCAGCCCCAAGGACAGCTTCATGAACACTGAAGCTTTCTTT
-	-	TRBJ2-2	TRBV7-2	CASSLSVNTGELFF	TGTGCCAGCAGCCTTAGCGTGAACACCGGGGAGCTGTTTTTT
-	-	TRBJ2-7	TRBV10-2	CASSGDWNSYEQYF	TGCGCCAGCAGTGGGGACTGGAACTCCTACGAGCAGTACTTC
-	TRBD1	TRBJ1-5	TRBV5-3	CARSYQRQGQRWQPQHF	TGTGCCAGAAGCTACCAAAGACAGGGCCAAAGGTGGCAGCCCCAGCATTTT
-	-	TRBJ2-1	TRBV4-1	CASSQGGTGTGVNEQFF	TGCGCCAGCAGCCAAGGGGGAACCGGGACTGGGGTAAATGAGCAGTTCTTC
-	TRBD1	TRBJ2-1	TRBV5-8	CASSPPTGAFGNEQFF	TGTGCCAGCAGCCCCCCCACAGGGGCCTTTGGGAATGAGCAGTTCTTC
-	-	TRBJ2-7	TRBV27	CASRHGKSYEQYF	TGTGCCAGCAGGCACGGGAAGTCCTACGAGCAGTACTTC
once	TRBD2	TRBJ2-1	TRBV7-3	CASSLAGTSYNEQFF	TGTGCCAGCAGTCTAGCGGGTACCTCCTACAATGAGCAGTTCTTC
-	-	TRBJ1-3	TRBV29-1	CSVEDWGGLLSGNTIYF	TGCAGCGTTGAAGATTGGGGGGGGCTCCTCTCTGGAAACACCATATATTTT
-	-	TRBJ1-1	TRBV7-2	CASSPPSNTEAFF	TGTGCCAGCAGCCCCCCGTCGAACACTGAAGCTTTCTTT
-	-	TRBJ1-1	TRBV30	CAWSDGGGTEAFF	TGTGCCTGGAGCGACGGTGGGGGGACTGAAGCTTTCTTT
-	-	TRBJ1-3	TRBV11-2	CASSRTEVSGNTIYF	TGTGCCAGCAGCCGGACAGAAGTCTCTGGAAACACCATATATTTT
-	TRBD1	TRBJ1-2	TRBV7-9	CASSFGTGDGYTF	TGTGCCAGCAGCTTCGGGACAGGAGATGGCTACACCTTC
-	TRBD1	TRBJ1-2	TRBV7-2	CASSPQGGQGVGYGYTF	TGTGCCAGCAGCCCACAAGGTGGACAGGGGGTCGGCTATGGCTACACCTTC
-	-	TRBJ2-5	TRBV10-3	CAISDQQGQETQYF	TGTGCCATCAGTGACCAACAGGGTCAAGAGACCCAGTACTTC
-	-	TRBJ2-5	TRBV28	CASSLIVNSETQYF	TGTGCCAGCAGTTTGATCGTGAACTCGGAGACCCAGTACTTC
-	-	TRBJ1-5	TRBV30	CAWTRGSNQPQHF	TGTGCCTGGACCCGGGGGAGTAATCAGCCCCAGCATTTT
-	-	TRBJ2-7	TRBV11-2	CASSPGLHYEQYF	TGTGCCAGCAGCCCGGGACTCCATTACGAGCAGTACTTC
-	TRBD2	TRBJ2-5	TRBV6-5	CASSYPPKRGGETQYF	TGTGCCAGCAGTTACCCCCCCAAGCGGGGCGGGGAGACCCAGTACTTC
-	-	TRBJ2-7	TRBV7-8	CASSQQGEQYF	TGTGCCAGCAGCCAACAGGGCGAGCAGTACTTC
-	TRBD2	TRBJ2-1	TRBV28	CASSSDMIAGVLEQFF	TGTGCCAGCAGTTCAGATATGATAGCGGGAGTGTTAGAGCAGTTCTTC
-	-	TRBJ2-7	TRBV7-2	CASSLTAPSYEQYF	TGTGCCAGCAGCTTGACAGCACCCTCCTACGAGCAGTACTTC
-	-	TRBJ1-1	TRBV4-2	CASSQVAGKNTEAFF	TGTGCCAGCAGCCAAGTTGCCGGGAAGAACACTGAAGCTTTCTTT
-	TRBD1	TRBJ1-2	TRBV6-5	CASSRTGGDNYGYTF	TGTGCCAGCAGTCGGACAGGGGGCGATAACTATGGCTACACCTTC
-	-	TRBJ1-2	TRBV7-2	CASSPYRDQDGYTF	TGTGCCAGCAGCCCTTACAGGGACCAAGATGGCTACACCTTC
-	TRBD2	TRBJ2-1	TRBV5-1	CASSIGGRAYNEQFF	TGCGCCAGCAGCATTGGCGGGAGGGCCTACAATGAGCAGTTCTTC
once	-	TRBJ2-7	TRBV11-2	CASSLVPGPYEQYF	TGTGCCAGCAGCTTAGTTCCAGGGCCCTACGAGCAGTACTTC
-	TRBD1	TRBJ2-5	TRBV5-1	CASGQGARETQYF	TGCGCCAGCGGACAGGGGGCTCGGGAGACCCAGTACTTC
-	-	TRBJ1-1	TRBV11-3	CASSLDADRANTEAFF	TGTGCCAGCAGCTTAGACGCGGACAGAGCGAACACTGAAGCTTTCTTT
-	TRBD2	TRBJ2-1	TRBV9	CASSVGSAGVYEQFF	TGTGCCAGCAGCGTAGGGTCTGCGGGAGTTTATGAGCAGTTCTTC
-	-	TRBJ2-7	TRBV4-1	CASSPLQGRYEQYF	TGCGCCAGCAGCCCCCTACAGGGCCGCTACGAGCAGTACTTC
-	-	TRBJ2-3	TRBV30	CAWSSPGVTDTQYF	TGTGCCTGGAGTAGTCCGGGAGTTACGGATACGCAGTATTTT
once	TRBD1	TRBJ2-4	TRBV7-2	CASRLGGQNIQYF	TGTGCCAGCAGATTAGGGGGCCAAAACATTCAGTACTTC
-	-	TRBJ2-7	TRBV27	CASSLLDSSSYEQYF	TGTGCCAGCAGTTTATTAGACAGCAGCTCCTACGAGCAGTACTTC
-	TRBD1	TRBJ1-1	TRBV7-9	CASSPLGGQGDRTEAFF	TGTGCCAGCAGCCCCTTAGGGGGACAGGGGGATCGTACTGAAGCTTTCTTT
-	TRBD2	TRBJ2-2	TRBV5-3	CARGSGRATGELFF	TGTGCCAGAGGTAGCGGGAGGGCCACCGGGGAGCTGTTTTTT
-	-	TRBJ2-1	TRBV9	CASSVWVGDEQFF	TGTGCCAGCAGCGTGTGGGTGGGCGATGAGCAGTTCTTC
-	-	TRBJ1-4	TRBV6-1	CASSGNRAATNEKLFF	TGTGCCAGCAGTGGCAACAGGGCTGCAACTAATGAAAAACTGTTTTTT
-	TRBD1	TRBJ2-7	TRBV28	CASSLGGQGAQEQYF	TGTGCCAGCAGTTTAGGGGGACAGGGGGCGCAAGAGCAGTACTTC
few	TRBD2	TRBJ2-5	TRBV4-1	CASSQDRTSGKTQYF	TGCGCCAGCAGCCAAGATCGGACTAGCGGAAAGACCCAGTACTTC